These 5 T cell receptor beta chains came from one sample sequenced in a study of T cell responses to AZD1222 COVID-19 vaccine. TCRdb's table, derived via immunoSEQ multiplex PCR, lists solely in-frame clones and lacks some. The table lists some 140,000 clones, roughly 82% of them singletons, with over 4% in the top ten. Here the sequenced sample was peripheral blood, taken on day 0 of AZD1222 vaccination. The receptors come from an adult in good health.

The chain carries TRBV7-3 and TRBJ2-7, with 8 bases aligning to TRBD2. This CDR3 has 17 residues. J was trimmed by 0 bases and V by 5 bases; bases with no gene match: 12. Per germline, CDR1 SGHTA and CDR2 FQGTGA. The CDR3 sequence: CASSPTGGASSSYEQYF. CDR3 nucleotides: TGTGCCAGCAGCCCCACCGGGGGGGCCTCTAGCTCCTACGAGCAGTACTTC.

This clone was seen more than once but under ten times. Other DNA sequences in this sample translate to the same CDR3. The gene calls are TRBV6-4 and TRBJ1-1; perhaps TRBD1 as D (6 bases). The CDR3 has 14 residues. Germline V CDR1 and CDR2: MRHNA, SNTAGT. V dropped 3 bases and J dropped 3 bases, with 11 bases sitting between them. The CDR3 here is CASSDRPGDTEAFF. The CDR3 DNA reads TGTGCCAGCAGTGATAGGCCAGGGGACACTGAAGCTTTCTTT.

The genes are TRBV9 and TRBJ2-7, with D perhaps TRBD1 or TRBD2 (6 bases each). CDR1 is SGDLS, CDR2 YYNGEE, per germline. The CDR3 spans 16 residues. Trimming shortened V by 1 base and J by 4 bases, and 18 bases separated the two germline ends. The CDR3 sequence is CASSVSEAPGAYEQYF. The DNA of the CDR3 is TGTGCCAGCAGCGTATCCGAGGCCCCGGGGGCATACGAGCAGTACTTC. Looking up the rest from reference TRBV9 and TRBJ2-7 gives the full variable domain: DSGVTQTPKHLITATGQRVTLRCSPRSGDLSVYWYQQSLDQGLQFLIQYYNGEERAKGNILERFSAQQFPDLHSELNLSSLELGDSALYFCASSVSEAPGAYEQYFGPGTRLTVT.

This sequence joins TRBV27 and TRBJ1-4, with D tentatively TRBD1 (5 bases). This CDR3 spans 14 amino acids. Germline values: CDR1 MNHEY, CDR2 SMNVEV (reference sequence). The germline V and J ends were trimmed by 2 bases and 7 bases, with 11 bases remaining between them. The CDR3 region is CASSLGAGLEKLFF. DNA for the CDR3: TGTGCCAGCAGTTTAGGGGCAGGACTTGAAAAACTGTTTTTT.

This clone was detected only a few times. This chain joins TRBV18 and TRBJ1-6; no firm D call. V lost 1 base to trimming and J lost 0 bases, with 10 bases between them. This CDR3 is 17 amino acids long. The V gene's germline CDR1 is KGHSH and CDR2 LQKENI. The CDR3 spells CASSPLAASSYNSPLHF. The DNA of the CDR3 is TGTGCCAGCTCACCACTGGCGGCGAGCTCCTATAATTCACCCCTCCACTTT.